The 27 T cell receptor beta chains in this list originate from one sample, sequenced in a study of cytomegalovirus exposure and HLA in healthy donors. Both 60 Vbeta primers and 13 Jbeta primers went into the PCR. The data were produced by immunoSEQ multiplex PCR, yet TCRdb's version contains in-frame clones alone and is incomplete. The top ten hold 1% to 1.5% of the sample, which has some 140,000 clones, about 80% seen once. Sequencing was performed on PBMCs. These TCRs come from a man between 50 and 59 years old in good health and CMV-seronegative.

The chain employs TRBV27 and TRBJ2-5; 8 bases map to TRBD2. V shed 1 base and J 4 bases; nucleotides not matched to a gene: 5. Germline loops: CDR1 MNHEY, CDR2 SMNVEV (reference sequence). The length of the CDR3 is 15 residues. The CDR3 DNA reads TGTGCCAGCAGTTTATTAGCGGGATCCGGAGAGACCCAGTACTTC. It specifies CASSLLAGSGETQYF.

This clone has a handful of counts. This sequence joins TRBV9 and TRBJ2-2; the D gene is possibly TRBD2 (6 bases). The CDR3 has 14 residues. Trimming shortened V by 2 bases and J by 7 bases, and 12 bases separated the two germline ends. Germline CDR1 reads SGDLS; CDR2 reads YYNGEE. CDR3 sequence (DNA): TGTGCCAGCAGCGTGGAGGGCCTCGGCGGGGAGCTGTTTTTT. Its translation: CASSVEGLGGELFF.

This clone was detected a few times. Sequence at one end of the junction differs from germline and may be a read error. V gene TRBV6-5 combines with J gene TRBJ1-3, with D maybe TRBD1 (6 bases). Germline V lookup: CDR1 MNHEY, CDR2 SVGAGI. This CDR3 contains 11 residues. The CDR3 spells CASSYETGHDF. Written as DNA, the CDR3 is TGTGCCAGCAGTTACGAAACAGGGCACGATTTT.

The gene calls are TRBV7-3 and TRBJ2-5; TRBD1 might be the D (6 bases). Germline V gene sequence: CDR1 SGHTA, CDR2 FQGTGA. The CDR3 runs 17 residues. Between the trimmed V and J ends, which lost 3 bases and 1 base, there was a span of 18 bases. The CDR3 spells CASSLGSRGGPQETQYF. CDR3 DNA sequence: TGTGCCAGCAGCTTGGGGTCCCGAGGGGGACCCCAAGAGACCCAGTACTTC.

The CDR3 DNA reads TGTGCCAGCAGTTACATGGGCGAAATTGAGCAGTTCTTC. Residues: CASSYMGEIEQFF. The chain couples TRBV6-5 to TRBJ2-1; D call uncertain. From germline, CDR1 is MNHEY and CDR2 SVGAGI. This CDR3 region has 13 residues. Trimming stripped 2 bases from V and 9 bases from J, with 11 bases between.

This chain connects TRBV11-3 to TRBJ2-3, with a tentative D call TRBD2 (6 bases). V lost 1 base and J lost 3, with 8 bases in between. Germline-derived CDR1 and CDR2 are SGHNT and YENEEA. The CDR3 is made up of 14 amino acids. This chain's CDR3 is CASSLAGRTDTQYF. As DNA, the CDR3 is TGTGCCAGCAGCTTAGCCGGGAGAACAGATACGCAGTATTTT.

This sequence joins TRBV28 and TRBJ1-5; 8 positions match TRBD1. Trimming cost V 1 base and J 7 bases; bases outside gene matches: 9. The CDR3 consists of 16 residues. Germline V gene sequence: CDR1 MDHEN, CDR2 SYDVKM. CDR3 in DNA: TGTGCCAGCAGTTTATCGGACGGGCAGGGGGCCCAGCCCCAGCATTTT. It translates to CASSLSDGQGAQPQHF. Complete variable domain (other parts from reference TRBV28 and TRBJ1-5): DVKVTQSSRYLVKRTGEKVFLECVQDMDHENMFWYRQDPGLGLRLIYFSYDVKMKEKGDIPEGYSVSREKKERFSLILESASTNQTSMYLCASSLSDGQGAQPQHFGDGTRLSIL.

V and J are TRBV29-1 and TRBJ2-5; maybe TRBD2 (5 bases). Trimming cost V 4 bases and J 7 bases, with 10 bases left between them. CDR3 size: 11 residues. CDR1 and CDR2 from the germline V gene are SQVTM and ANQGSEA. CDR3 protein: CSVGGSGTQYF. DNA for the CDR3: TGCAGCGTTGGTGGGAGTGGGACCCAGTACTTC.

The chain uses TRBV5-1 and TRBJ2-3; 8 nucleotides align to TRBD2. The CDR3 spans 17 residues. V gave up 1 base and J gave up 4 bases; unmatched junction bases: 11. Germline loops: CDR1 SGHRS, CDR2 YFSETQ. DNA of the CDR3: TGCGCCAGCAGCTTGAGATCCCAGCGGGAGTTGCCAGATACGCAGTATTTT. This gives the protein CASSLRSQRELPDTQYF.

This clone was detected a few times. V gene TRBV5-1 combines with J gene TRBJ2-5; a possible D gene is TRBD2 (6 bases). This CDR3 comprises 14 residues. V lost 5 bases and J 2 bases, leaving 13 bases between the germline ends. The germline V gene encodes CDR1 SGHRS and CDR2 YFSETQ. The CDR3 DNA sequence: TGCGCCAGCAGGCCTATGAGCGGGCAAGAGACCCAGTACTTC. Translating gives CASRPMSGQETQYF.

The chain links TRBV28 to TRBJ1-1, with TRBD1 matching over 7 bases. Unmatched junction bases numbered 3, after V lost 8 bases and J lost 0 bases. The germline gives CDR1 MDHEN, CDR2 SYDVKM. The length of the CDR3 is 13 residues. DNA of the CDR3: TGTGCCAGCGGGGGACAGATGAACACTGAAGCTTTCTTT. Its translation: CASGGQMNTEAFF.

CDR3 nucleotide sequence: TGTGCCAGCCGGTTAGGGACAGGATATACCGGGGAGCTGTTTTTT. It is translated as CASRLGTGYTGELFF. The genes are TRBV13 and TRBJ2-2; 8 bases fit TRBD1. CDR3 length equals 15 residues. The V gene end was trimmed by 8 bases and the J gene end by 5 bases; junction bases not matched to a gene: 10. The germline gives CDR1 PRHDT, CDR2 FYEKMQ (reference sequence).

The chain is built from TRBV27 and TRBJ2-1; 13 bases are a match to TRBD2. V shed 5 bases, J shed 3 bases, and the junction held 4 bases outside the gene matches. CDR1 and CDR2 from the germline V gene are MNHEY and SMNVEV (reference sequence). The CDR3 has 16 amino acids. The CDR3 here is CASSPGTSGIYNEQFF. In DNA, the CDR3 is TGTGCCAGCAGTCCTGGGACTAGCGGGATCTACAATGAGCAGTTCTTC.

The rearrangement links TRBV5-1 to TRBJ2-1, with 13 bases aligning to TRBD2. Losses at the gene ends were 4 bases for V and 9 bases for J; bases not matched to a gene: 7. Germline V lookup: CDR1 SGHRS, CDR2 YFSETQ. CDR3 length: 15 residues. The CDR3 spells CASSPTSGRGGEQFF. For the CDR3, the DNA is TGCGCCAGCAGCCCAACTAGCGGGAGGGGCGGTGAGCAGTTCTTC.

The chain has TRBV2 and TRBJ2-5; D perhaps matches TRBD1 (6 bases). V was trimmed by 6 bases and J by 3 bases, leaving 11 bases between them. The CDR3 runs to 13 residues. The germline gives CDR1 SNHLY, CDR2 FYNNEI. The CDR3 DNA sequence: TGTGCCAGCAGCGGACAGCCCGAAGAGACCCAGTACTTC. This translates into CASSGQPEETQYF.

V is TRBV9 and J is TRBJ2-1; 9 bases agree with TRBD2. V gave up 0 bases and J gave up 0 bases; unmatched junction bases: 10. This CDR3 region has 19 residues. Germline V CDR1 and CDR2: SGDLS, YYNGEE. Written as DNA, the CDR3 is TGTGCCAGCAGCGTAGGGCCTAGCGGGGCTCCTAGCTCCTACAATGAGCAGTTCTTC. Encoded protein: CASSVGPSGAPSSYNEQFF. Combining the CDR3 with reference TRBV9 and TRBJ2-1 gives the whole variable domain DSGVTQTPKHLITATGQRVTLRCSPRSGDLSVYWYQQSLDQGLQFLIQYYNGEERAKGNILERFSAQQFPDLHSELNLSSLELGDSALYFCASSVGPSGAPSSYNEQFFGPGTRLTVL.

The CDR3 DNA reads TGTGCCAGCAGGACTGCGGGACCTCAAGAGACCCAGTACTTC. Protein sequence: CASRTAGPQETQYF. The rearrangement links TRBV13 to TRBJ2-5, with a possible D match to TRBD2 (6 bases). V lost 6 bases and J lost 2, with 13 bases in between. Germline CDR1 reads PRHDT; CDR2 reads FYEKMQ (reference sequence). The CDR3 runs 14 residues.

The genes are TRBV28 and TRBJ1-4, with 9 bases that match TRBD1. Trimming at V came to 4 bases and at J to 7 bases, leaving 7 bases not matched to a gene. The CDR3 is 15 amino acids. CDR1 and CDR2 (germline): MDHEN, SYDVKM. CDR3 loop: CASSSRDRGTEKLFF. The CDR3 region has the DNA TGTGCCAGCAGTTCGCGAGACAGGGGGACTGAAAAACTGTTTTTT.

The rearrangement links TRBV2 to TRBJ2-2; 8 positions match TRBD1. The V gene end was trimmed by 5 bases and the J gene end by 3 bases; junction bases not matched to a gene: 5. The germline gives CDR1 SNHLY, CDR2 FYNNEI. CDR3 length equals 15 residues. The CDR3 is CASSSDRVDTGELFF. CDR3 DNA: TGTGCCAGCAGTTCGGACAGGGTAGACACCGGGGAGCTGTTTTTT.

The V and J genes are TRBV10-3 and TRBJ1-4; D possibly corresponds to TRBD1 (5 bases). The germline gives CDR1 ENHRY, CDR2 SYGVKD. The CDR3 consists of 13 residues. V gave up 8 bases and J gave up 7 bases, with 14 bases separating them. The CDR3 here is CAISASGVEKLFF. The CDR3 nucleotides are TGTGCCATCTCTGCTTCGGGGGTTGAAAAACTGTTTTTT.

The gene calls are TRBV19 and TRBJ2-6; D may be TRBD1 (6 bases). Germline V lookup: CDR1 LNHDA, CDR2 SQIVND (reference sequence). The CDR3 has 19 amino acids. Trimming removed 6 bases at V and 0 bases at J, with 21 bases between. CDR3: CASSSPGWTDSSGANVLTF. Here the CDR3 DNA reads TGTGCCAGTAGCAGCCCTGGATGGACAGACAGCTCTGGGGCCAACGTCCTGACTTTC.

The rearrangement uses TRBV2 and TRBJ2-5; 9 positions agree with TRBD1. The CDR3 has 13 residues. V shed 4 bases and J 11 bases; nucleotides not matched to a gene: 8. CDR1 and CDR2 from the germline V gene are SNHLY and FYNNEI. CDR3 nucleotides: TGTGCCAGCAGTGGAGACAGGGGGTTCGGGCAGTACTTC. It yields the protein CASSGDRGFGQYF.

The chain couples TRBV30 to TRBJ2-1; D unresolved. CDR3 length: 11 residues. Germline CDR1 and CDR2: GTSNPN and SVGIG (reference sequence). The V gene lost 7 bases and the J gene lost 4 bases, with 8 bases spanning the gap. CDR3 sequence: CALTAYNEQFF. CDR3 sequence (DNA): TGTGCCTTGACTGCGTACAATGAGCAGTTCTTC.

V is TRBV18 and J is TRBJ1-5; a possible D gene is TRBD1 (6 bases). The CDR3 covers 14 residues. Germline V gene sequence: CDR1 KGHSH, CDR2 LQKENI. The V and J ends lost 6 bases and 5 bases respectively, with 14 bases between them. The CDR3, as DNA: TGTGCCAGCTCCCAGGGAGGGGGGGATCAGCCCCAGCATTTT. Encoded protein: CASSQGGGDQPQHF.

The V and J genes are TRBV5-1 and TRBJ2-1; D gene uncertain. The germline gives CDR1 SGHRS, CDR2 YFSETQ. V was clipped by 4 bases and J by 5 bases, with 13 bases between them. This CDR3 contains 14 residues. CDR3 sequence (DNA): TGCGCCAGCAGCGAGTCACAGCCCGACAATGAGCAGTTCTTC. Its protein is CASSESQPDNEQFF.

This clone was detected only once. The V and J genes are TRBV7-3 and TRBJ2-1, with 13 bases aligning to TRBD2. Trimming removed 4 bases from V and 10 bases from J; junction bases left unmatched: 7. From germline, CDR1 is SGHTA and CDR2 FQGTGA. The CDR3 loop spans 15 amino acids. The chain's CDR3 is CASSSTSGRPGEQFF. The CDR3 nucleotides are TGTGCCAGCAGCTCGACTAGCGGGAGGCCGGGGGAGCAGTTCTTC.

This sequence joins TRBV15 and TRBJ1-5; a possible D gene is TRBD1 (5 bases). Trimming stripped 5 bases from V and 5 bases from J, with 16 bases between. Per germline, CDR1 LNHNV and CDR2 YYDKDF (reference sequence). There are 15 residues in the CDR3. The chain's CDR3 is CATSATKGLDQPQHF. The CDR3 DNA sequence: TGTGCCACCAGCGCGACGAAGGGGTTAGATCAGCCCCAGCATTTT.